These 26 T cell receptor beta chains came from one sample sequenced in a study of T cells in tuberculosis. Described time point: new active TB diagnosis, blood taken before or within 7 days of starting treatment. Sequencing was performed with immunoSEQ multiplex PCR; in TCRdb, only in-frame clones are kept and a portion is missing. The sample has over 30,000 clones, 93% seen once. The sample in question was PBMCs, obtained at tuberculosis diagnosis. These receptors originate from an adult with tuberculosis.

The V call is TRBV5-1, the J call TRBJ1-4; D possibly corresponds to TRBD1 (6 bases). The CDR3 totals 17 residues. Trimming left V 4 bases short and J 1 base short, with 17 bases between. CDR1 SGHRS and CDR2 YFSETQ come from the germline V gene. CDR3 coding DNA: TGCGCCAGCAGCCTGGACAGAGCTATCGGAACTAATGAAAAACTGTTTTTT. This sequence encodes CASSLDRAIGTNEKLFF.

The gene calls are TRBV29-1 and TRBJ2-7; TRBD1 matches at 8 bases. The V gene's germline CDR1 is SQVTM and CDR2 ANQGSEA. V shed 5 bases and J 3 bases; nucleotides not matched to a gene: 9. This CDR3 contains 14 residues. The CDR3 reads CSVIGQGGLYEQYF. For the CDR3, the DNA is TGCAGCGTTATAGGACAGGGAGGTCTCTACGAGCAGTACTTC.

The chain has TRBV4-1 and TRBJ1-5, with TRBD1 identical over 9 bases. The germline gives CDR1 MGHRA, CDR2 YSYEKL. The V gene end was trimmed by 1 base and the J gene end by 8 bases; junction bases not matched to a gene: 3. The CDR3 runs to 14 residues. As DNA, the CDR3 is TGCGCCAGCAGCCAAGCGACAGGGGGAGAGCCCCAGCATTTT. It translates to CASSQATGGEPQHF.

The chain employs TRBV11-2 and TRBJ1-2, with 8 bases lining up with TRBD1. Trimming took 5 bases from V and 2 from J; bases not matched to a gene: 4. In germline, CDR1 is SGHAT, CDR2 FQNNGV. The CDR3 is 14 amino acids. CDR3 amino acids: CASSGQGGNYGYTF. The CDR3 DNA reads TGTGCCAGCAGCGGACAGGGCGGGAACTATGGCTACACCTTC. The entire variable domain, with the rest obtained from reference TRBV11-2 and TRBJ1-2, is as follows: EAGVAQSPRYKIIEKRQSVAFWCNPISGHATLYWYQQILGQGPKLLIQFQNNGVVDDSQLPKDRFSAERLKGVDSTLKIQPAKLEDSAVYLCASSGQGGNYGYTFGSGTRLTVV.

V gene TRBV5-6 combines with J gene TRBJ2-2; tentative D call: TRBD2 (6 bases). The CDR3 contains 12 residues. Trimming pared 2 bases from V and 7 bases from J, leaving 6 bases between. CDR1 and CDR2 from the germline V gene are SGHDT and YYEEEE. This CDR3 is CASSFGGGELFF. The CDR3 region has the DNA TGTGCCAGCAGCTTCGGGGGCGGGGAGCTGTTTTTT. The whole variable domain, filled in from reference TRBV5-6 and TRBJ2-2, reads DAGVTQSPTHLIKTRGQQVTLRCSPKSGHDTVSWYQQALGQGPQFIFQYYEEEERQRGNFPDRFSGHQFPNYSSELNVNALLLGDSALYLCASSFGGGELFFGEGSRLTVL.

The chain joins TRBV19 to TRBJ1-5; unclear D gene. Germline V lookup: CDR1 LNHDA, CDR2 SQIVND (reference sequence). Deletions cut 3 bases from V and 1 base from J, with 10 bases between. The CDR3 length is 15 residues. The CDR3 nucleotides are TGTGCCAGTAGTATGGGAGGGAAGAGCAATCAGCCCCAGCATTTT. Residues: CASSMGGKSNQPQHF.

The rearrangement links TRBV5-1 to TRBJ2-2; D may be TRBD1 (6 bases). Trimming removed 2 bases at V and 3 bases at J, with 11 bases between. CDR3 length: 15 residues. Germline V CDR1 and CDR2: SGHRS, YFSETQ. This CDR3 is CASSLRDTHTGELFF. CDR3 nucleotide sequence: TGCGCCAGCAGCTTACGGGACACTCACACCGGGGAGCTGTTTTTT.

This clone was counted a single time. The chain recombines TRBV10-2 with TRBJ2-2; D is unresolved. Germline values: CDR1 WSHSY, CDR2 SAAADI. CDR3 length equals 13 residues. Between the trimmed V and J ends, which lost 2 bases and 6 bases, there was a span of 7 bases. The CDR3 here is CASSERAPGELFF. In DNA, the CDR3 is TGCGCCAGCAGTGAGAGAGCCCCCGGGGAGCTGTTTTTT.

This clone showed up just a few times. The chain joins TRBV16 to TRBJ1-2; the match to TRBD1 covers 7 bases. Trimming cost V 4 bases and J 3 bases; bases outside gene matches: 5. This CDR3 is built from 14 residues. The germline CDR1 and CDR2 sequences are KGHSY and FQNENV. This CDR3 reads CASSRTGTDYGYTF. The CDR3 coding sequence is TGTGCCAGCAGCCGGACCGGGACAGACTATGGCTACACCTTC.

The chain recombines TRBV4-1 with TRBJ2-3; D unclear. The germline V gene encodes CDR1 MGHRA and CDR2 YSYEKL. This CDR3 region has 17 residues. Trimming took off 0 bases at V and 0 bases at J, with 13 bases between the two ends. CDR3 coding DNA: TGCGCCAGCAGCCAAGATTACGGCCCGAGGAGCACAGATACGCAGTATTTT. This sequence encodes CASSQDYGPRSTDTQYF.

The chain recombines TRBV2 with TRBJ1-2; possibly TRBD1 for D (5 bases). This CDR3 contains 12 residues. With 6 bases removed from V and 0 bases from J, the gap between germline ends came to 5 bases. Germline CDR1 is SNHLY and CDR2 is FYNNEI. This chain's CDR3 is CASRGANYGYTF. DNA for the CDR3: TGTGCCAGCAGAGGGGCTAACTATGGCTACACCTTC.

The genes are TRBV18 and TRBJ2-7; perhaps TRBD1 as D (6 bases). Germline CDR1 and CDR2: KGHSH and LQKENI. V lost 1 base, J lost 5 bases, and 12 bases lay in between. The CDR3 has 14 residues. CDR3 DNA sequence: TGTGCCAGCTCACCACAGGGCAGGGGCGACGAGCAGTACTTC. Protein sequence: CASSPQGRGDEQYF.

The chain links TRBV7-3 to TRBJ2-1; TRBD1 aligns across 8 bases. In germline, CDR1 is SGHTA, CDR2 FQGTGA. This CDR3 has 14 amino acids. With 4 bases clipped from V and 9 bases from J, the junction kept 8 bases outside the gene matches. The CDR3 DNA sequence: TGTGCCAGCAGCTCTAAGACAGGGGCTGGTGAGCAGTTCTTC. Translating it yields CASSSKTGAGEQFF.

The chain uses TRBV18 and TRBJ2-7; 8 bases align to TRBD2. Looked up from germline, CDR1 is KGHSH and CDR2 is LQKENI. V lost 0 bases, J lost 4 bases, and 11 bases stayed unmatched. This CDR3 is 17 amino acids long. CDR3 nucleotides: TGTGCCAGCTCACCACCGGGGTCTGGAGCGGGAGCTTACGAGCAGTACTTC. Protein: CASSPPGSGAGAYEQYF. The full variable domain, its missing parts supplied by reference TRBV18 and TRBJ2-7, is NAGVMQNPRHLVRRRGQEARLRCSPMKGHSHVYWYRQLPEEGLKFMVYLQKENIIDESGMPKERFSAEFPKEGPSILRIQQVVRGDSAAYFCASSPPGSGAGAYEQYFGPGTRLTVT.

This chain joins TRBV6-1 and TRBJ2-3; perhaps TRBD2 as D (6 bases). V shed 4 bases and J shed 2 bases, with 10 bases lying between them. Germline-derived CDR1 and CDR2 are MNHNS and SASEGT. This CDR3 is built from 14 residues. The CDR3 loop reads CASSVGGDTDTQYF. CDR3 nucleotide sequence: TGTGCCAGCAGTGTTGGCGGGGACACAGATACGCAGTATTTT.

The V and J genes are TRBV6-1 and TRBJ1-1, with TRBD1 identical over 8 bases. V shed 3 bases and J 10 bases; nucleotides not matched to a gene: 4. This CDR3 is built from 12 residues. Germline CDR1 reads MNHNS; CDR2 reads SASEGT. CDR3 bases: TGTGCCAGCAGTGAGTTGGACAGGGTAGCTTTCTTT. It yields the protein CASSELDRVAFF.

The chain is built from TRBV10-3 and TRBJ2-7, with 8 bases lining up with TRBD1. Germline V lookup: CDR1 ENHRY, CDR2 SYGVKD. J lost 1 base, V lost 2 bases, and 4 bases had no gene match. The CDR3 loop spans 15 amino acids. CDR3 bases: TGTGCCATCAGTGAGCGGAGACAGGGGTCCTACGAGCAGTACTTC. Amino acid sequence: CAISERRQGSYEQYF.

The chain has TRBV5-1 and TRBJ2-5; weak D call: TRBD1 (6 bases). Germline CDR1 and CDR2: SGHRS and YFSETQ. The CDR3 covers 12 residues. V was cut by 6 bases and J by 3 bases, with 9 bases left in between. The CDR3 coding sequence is TGCGCCAGCAAACGACAGGAAGAGACCCAGTACTTC. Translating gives CASKRQEETQYF. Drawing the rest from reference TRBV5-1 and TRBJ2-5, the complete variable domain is KAGVTQTPRYLIKTRGQQVTLSCSPISGHRSVSWYQQTPGQGLQFLFEYFSETQRNKGNFPGRFSGRQFSNSRSEMNVSTLELGDSALYLCASKRQEETQYFGPGTRLLVL.

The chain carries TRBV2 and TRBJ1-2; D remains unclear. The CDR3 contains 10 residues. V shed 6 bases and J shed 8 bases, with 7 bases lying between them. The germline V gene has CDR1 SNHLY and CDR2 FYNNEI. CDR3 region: CASSEKGYTF. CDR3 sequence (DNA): TGTGCCAGCAGCGAGAAGGGCTACACCTTC.

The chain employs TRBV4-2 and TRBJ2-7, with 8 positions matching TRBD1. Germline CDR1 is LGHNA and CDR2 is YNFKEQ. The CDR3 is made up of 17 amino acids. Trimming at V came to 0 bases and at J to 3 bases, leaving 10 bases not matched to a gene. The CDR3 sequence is CASSQEPGQAPYYEQYF. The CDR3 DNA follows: TGTGCCAGCAGCCAAGAACCGGGACAGGCGCCCTACTACGAGCAGTACTTC.

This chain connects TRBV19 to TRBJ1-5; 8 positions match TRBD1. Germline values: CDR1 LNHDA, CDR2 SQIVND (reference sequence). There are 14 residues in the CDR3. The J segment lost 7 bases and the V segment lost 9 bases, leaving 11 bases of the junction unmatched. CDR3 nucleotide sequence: TGTGCCAGGGGGACAGGTCCCTCCGAACAGCCCCAGCATTTT. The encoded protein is CARGTGPSEQPQHF.

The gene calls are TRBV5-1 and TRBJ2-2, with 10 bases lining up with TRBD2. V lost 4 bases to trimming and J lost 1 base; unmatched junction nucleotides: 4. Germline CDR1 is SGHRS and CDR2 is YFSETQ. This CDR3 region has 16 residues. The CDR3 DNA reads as TGCGCCAGCAGCCCACGGACTAGCGGGAACACCGGGGAGCTGTTTTTT. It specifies CASSPRTSGNTGELFF.

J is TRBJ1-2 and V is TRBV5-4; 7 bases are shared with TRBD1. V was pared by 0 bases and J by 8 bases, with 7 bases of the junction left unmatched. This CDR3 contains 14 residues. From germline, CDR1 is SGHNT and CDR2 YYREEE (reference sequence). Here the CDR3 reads CASSLGQGGSGYTF. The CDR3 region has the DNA TGTGCCAGCAGCTTGGGGCAGGGGGGAAGCGGCTACACCTTC.

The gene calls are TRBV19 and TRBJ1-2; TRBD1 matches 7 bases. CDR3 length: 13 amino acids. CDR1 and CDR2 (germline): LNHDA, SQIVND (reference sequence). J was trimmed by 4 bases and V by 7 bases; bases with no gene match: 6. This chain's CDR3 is CASKEGQLYGYTF. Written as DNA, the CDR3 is TGTGCCAGTAAAGAGGGACAGCTCTATGGCTACACCTTC.

The DNA of the CDR3 is TGTGCCAGCTGTAAGCCACCGAACACCGGGGAGCTGTTTTTT. Encoded protein: CASCKPPNTGELFF. The chain recombines TRBV18 with TRBJ2-2; D not certain. Trimming pared 7 bases from V and 0 bases from J, leaving 9 bases between. The CDR3 loop spans 14 amino acids. Germline assignment: CDR1 KGHSH and CDR2 LQKENI.

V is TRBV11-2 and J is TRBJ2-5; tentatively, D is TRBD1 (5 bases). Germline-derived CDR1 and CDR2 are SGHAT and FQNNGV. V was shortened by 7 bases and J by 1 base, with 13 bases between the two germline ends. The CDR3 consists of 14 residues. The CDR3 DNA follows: TGTGCCAGCACCCTCTCAGGGATCCAAGAGACCCAGTACTTC. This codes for CASTLSGIQETQYF. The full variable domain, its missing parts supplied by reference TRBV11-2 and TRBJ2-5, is EAGVAQSPRYKIIEKRQSVAFWCNPISGHATLYWYQQILGQGPKLLIQFQNNGVVDDSQLPKDRFSAERLKGVDSTLKIQPAKLEDSAVYLCASTLSGIQETQYFGPGTRLLVL.